These T cell receptor beta chains were read from a single sample in a study of blood T cell repertoires in COVID-19. TCRdb's table, derived via immunoSEQ multiplex PCR, lists solely in-frame clones and lacks some. The sample includes 350,000 to 450,000 clones, 80% to 90% of them seen just once. Sequencing was done on a sample of PBMCs or T cells enriched from blood (not recorded which). The source is a man aged 25 to 45 who had recovered from COVID-19. CDR3s include the opening cysteine and the closing phenylalanine or tryptophan. A D gene is named only where the DNA matches it firmly.

v_gene	j_gene	d_gene	CDR3aa
TRBV2	TRBJ2-3	TRBD1	CASSDGDRGQEAQYF
TRBV28	TRBJ2-2	TRBD2	CASSLYSGKISAGELFF
TRBV18	TRBJ1-4	-	CASSPGGPATNEKLFF
TRBV5-5	TRBJ2-1	TRBD1	CASSKPGQGRNEQFF
TRBV28	TRBJ2-7	TRBD1	CASVGQGNWAEQYF
TRBV6-5	TRBJ2-7	TRBD1	CASSYGQDSLEQYF
TRBV19	TRBJ1-5	-	CASNGQLNQPQHF
TRBV6-5	TRBJ2-3	-	CASSSGGWTDTQYF
TRBV30	TRBJ1-1	-	CAWRWQMNTEAFF
TRBV7-9	TRBJ2-2	-	CASSSTTGSNTGELFF
TRBV11-2	TRBJ2-1	TRBD2	CASRGIAGETYNEQFF
TRBV30	TRBJ1-5	-	CAWSDGLHQPQHF
TRBV14	TRBJ2-5	-	CASSLLAGVGETQYF
TRBV18	TRBJ1-6	-	CASSPTQEAGLGTLHF
TRBV6-5	TRBJ2-2	TRBD1	CASSWGQPTGELFF
TRBV10-2	TRBJ2-1	TRBD1	CASSDWTGAVYNEQFF
TRBV6-5	TRBJ1-2	-	CASSYSRNYGYTF